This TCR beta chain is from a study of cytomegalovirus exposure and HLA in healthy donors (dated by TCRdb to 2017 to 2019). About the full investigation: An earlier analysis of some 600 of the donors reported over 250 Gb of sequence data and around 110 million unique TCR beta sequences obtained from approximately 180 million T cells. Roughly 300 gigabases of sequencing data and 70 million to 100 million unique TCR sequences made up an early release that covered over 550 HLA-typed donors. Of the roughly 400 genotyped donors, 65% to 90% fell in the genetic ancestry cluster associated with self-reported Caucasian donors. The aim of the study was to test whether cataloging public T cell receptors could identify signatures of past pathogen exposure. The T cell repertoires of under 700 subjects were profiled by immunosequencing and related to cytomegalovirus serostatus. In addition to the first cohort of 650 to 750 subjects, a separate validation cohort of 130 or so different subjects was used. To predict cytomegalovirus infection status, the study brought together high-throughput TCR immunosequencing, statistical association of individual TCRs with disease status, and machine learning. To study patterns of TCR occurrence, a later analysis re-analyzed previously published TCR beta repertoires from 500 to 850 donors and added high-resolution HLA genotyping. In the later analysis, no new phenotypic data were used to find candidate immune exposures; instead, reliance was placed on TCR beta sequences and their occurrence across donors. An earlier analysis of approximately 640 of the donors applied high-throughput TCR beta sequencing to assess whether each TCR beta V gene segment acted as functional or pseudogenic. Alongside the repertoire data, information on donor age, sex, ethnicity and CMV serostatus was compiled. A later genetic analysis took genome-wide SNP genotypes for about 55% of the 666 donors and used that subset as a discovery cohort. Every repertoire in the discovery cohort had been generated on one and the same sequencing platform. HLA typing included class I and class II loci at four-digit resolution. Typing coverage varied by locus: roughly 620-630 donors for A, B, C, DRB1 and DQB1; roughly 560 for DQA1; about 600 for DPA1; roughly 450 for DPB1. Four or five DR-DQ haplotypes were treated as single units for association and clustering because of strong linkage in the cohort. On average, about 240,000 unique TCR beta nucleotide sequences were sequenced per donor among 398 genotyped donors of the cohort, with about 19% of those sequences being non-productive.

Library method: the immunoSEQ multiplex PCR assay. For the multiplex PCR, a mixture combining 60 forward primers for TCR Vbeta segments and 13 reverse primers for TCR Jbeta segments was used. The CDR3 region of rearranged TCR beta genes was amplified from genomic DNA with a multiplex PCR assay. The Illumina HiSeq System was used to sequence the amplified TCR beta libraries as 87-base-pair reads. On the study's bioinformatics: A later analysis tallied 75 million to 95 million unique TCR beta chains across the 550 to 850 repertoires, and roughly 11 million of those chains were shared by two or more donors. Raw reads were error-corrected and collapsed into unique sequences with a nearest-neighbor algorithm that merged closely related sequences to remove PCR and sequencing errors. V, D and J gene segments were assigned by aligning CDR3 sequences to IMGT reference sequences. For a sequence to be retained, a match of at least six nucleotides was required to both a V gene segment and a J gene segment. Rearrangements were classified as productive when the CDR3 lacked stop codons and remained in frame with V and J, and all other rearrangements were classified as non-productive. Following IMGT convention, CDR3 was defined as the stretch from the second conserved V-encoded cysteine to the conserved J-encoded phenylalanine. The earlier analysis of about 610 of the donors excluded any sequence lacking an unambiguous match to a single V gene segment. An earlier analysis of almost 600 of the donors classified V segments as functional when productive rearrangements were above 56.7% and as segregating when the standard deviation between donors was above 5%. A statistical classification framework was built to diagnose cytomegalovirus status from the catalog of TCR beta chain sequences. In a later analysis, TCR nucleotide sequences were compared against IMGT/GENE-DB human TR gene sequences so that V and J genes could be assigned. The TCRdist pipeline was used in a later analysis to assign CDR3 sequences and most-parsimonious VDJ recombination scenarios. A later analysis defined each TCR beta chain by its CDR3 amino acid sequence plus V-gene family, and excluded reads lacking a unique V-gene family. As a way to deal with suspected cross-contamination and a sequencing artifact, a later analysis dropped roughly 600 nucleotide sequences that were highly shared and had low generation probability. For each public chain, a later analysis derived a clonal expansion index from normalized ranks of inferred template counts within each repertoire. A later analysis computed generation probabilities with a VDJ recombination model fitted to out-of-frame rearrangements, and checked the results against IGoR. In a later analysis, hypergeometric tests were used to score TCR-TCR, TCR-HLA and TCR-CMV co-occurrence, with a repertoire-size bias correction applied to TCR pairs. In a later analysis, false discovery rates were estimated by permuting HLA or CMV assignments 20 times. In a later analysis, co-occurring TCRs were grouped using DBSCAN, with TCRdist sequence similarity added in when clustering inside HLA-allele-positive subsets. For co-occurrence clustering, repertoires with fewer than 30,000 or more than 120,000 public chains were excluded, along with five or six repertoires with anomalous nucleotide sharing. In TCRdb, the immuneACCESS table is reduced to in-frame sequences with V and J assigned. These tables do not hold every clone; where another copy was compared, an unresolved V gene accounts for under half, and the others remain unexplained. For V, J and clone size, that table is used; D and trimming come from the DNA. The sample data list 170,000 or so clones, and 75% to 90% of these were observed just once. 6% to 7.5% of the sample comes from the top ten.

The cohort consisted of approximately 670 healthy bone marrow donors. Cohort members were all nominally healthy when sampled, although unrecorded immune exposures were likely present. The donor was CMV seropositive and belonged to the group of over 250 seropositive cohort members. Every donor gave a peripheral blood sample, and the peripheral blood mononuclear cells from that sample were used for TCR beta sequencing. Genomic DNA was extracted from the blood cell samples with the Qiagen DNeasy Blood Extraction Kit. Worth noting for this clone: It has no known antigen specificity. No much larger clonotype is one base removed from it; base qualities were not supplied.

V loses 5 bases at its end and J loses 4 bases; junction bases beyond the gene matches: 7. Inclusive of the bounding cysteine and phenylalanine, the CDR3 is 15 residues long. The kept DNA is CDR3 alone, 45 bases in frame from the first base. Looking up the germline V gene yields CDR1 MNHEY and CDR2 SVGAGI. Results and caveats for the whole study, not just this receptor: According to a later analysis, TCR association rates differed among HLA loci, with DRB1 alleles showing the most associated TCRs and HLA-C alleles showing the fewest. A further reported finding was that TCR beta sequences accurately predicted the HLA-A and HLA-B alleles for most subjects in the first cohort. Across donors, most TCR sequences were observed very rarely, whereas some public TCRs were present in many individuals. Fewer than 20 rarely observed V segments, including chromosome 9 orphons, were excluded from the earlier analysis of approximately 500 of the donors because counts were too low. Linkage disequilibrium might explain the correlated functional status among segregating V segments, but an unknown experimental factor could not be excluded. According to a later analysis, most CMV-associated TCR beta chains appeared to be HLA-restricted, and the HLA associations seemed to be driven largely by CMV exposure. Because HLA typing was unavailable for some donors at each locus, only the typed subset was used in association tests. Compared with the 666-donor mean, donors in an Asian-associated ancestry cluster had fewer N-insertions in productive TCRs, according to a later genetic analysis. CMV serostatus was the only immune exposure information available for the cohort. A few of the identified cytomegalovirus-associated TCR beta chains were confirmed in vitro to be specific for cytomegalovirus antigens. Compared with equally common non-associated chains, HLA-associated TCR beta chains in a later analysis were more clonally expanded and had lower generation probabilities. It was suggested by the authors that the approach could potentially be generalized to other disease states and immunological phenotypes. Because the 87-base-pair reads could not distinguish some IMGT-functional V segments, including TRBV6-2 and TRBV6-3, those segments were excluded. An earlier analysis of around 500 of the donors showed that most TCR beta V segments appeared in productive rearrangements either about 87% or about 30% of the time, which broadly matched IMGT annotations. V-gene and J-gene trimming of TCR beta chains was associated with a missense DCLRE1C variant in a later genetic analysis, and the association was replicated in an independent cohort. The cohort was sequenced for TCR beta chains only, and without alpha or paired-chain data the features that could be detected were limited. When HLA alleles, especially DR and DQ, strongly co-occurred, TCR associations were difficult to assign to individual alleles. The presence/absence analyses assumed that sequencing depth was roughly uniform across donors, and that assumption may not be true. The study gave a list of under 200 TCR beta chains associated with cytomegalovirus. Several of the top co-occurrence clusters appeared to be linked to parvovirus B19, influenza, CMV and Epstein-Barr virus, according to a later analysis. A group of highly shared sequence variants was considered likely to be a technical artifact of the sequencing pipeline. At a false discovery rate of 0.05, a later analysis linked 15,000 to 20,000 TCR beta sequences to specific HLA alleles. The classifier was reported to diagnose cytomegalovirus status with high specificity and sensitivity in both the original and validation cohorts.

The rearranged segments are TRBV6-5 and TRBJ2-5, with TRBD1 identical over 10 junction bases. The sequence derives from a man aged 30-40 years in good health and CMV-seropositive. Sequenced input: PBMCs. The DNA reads TGTGCCAGCAGTCTCCGGGACAGGGGAGGAGAGACCCAGTACTTC. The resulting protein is CASSLRDRGGETQYF.